The present T cell receptor beta chain was sequenced within a study of blood T cells in healthy people across ages. Overall study findings and caveats: The lack of PBMC sorting stopped any conclusive naive versus antigen-experienced comparison.

Primers used in a second PCR of about 6 to 11 cycles were a sample-barcoded 5' primer and a J-beta primer mix. Each cDNA molecule was tagged by a template-switch adaptor with 12 random nucleotides. MiXCR was run by TCRdb on the 5' RACE reads, yielding one entry per CDR3 protein. The sample has fewer than 1 million distinct CDR3 sequences; roughly 44% are singletons. In germline, CDR1 is SGHTA, CDR2 FQGTGA. The CDR3 has 19 residues. Trimming took 4 bases from V and 1 from J; bases not matched to a gene: 17. Notes on this clonotype: Its target is unknown.

V is TRBV7-3 and J is TRBJ2-5, with TRBD2 matching 8 bases. This clonotype originated in a man aged 60-69 years in good health. Sequenced input: blood. The CDR3 DNA sequence: TGTGCCAGCAGCTATTCGCCGGGAGGGGTCGGGGGAGCCCAAGAGACCCAGTACTTC. It encodes CASSYSPGGVGGAQETQYF.